A selection of T cell receptor beta chains follows, all from one sample in a study of control samples from healthy donors and cancer patients. The protocol was immunoSEQ multiplex PCR, while the TCRdb copy is restricted to in-frame clones and leaves out a portion. Among about 7,400 clones listed, approximately 82% were seen once. Input material: PBMCs. These receptor sequences come from a man in his 70s with lung cancer. CDR3s include the opening cysteine and the closing phenylalanine or tryptophan. The D gene is left open where the match is weak. Only some rows state a clone size, as once, few, many or a class for expanded clones.

J	V	D	size	CDR3	DNA
TRBJ2-7	TRBV13	TRBD2	NA	CASSLGGRYYEQYF	TGTGCCAGCAGCTTAGGCGGGAGGTATTACGAGCAGTACTTC
TRBJ1-1	TRBV28	NA	once	CASMYTEAFF	TGTGCCAGCATGTACACTGAAGCTTTCTTT
TRBJ2-3	TRBV10-3	TRBD1	few	CAISDGTGPTDTQYF	TGTGCCATCAGTGACGGGACAGGGCCCACAGATACGCAGTATTTT
TRBJ2-3	TRBV28	NA	few	CASSFGWTFSTDTQYF	TGTGCCAGCAGTTTTGGTTGGACTTTTAGCACAGATACGCAGTATTTT
TRBJ1-5	TRBV27	NA	NA	CASSAAGSNQPQHF	TGTGCCAGCAGTGCTGCCGGATCAAATCAGCCCCAGCATTTT
TRBJ2-1	TRBV7-9	NA	NA	CASSLASGVFEQFF	TGTGCCAGCAGCTTAGCCTCAGGGGTCTTCGAGCAGTTCTTC
TRBJ2-7	TRBV6-2/TRBV6-3	NA	once	CASSYSTSGQPHEQYF	TGTGCCAGCAGTTACTCGACGAGCGGGCAGCCCCACGAGCAGTACTTC
TRBJ2-3	TRBV7-2	NA	NA	CASSLGPVTTTDTQYF	TGTGCCAGCAGCTTAGGGCCGGTTACCACCACAGATACGCAGTATTTT
TRBJ2-7	TRBV6-2/TRBV6-3	TRBD2	NA	CASSKGLAVIGGEQYF	TGTGCCAGCAGTAAGGGACTAGCGGTAATCGGCGGCGAGCAGTACTTC
TRBJ2-7	TRBV3-1/TRBV3-2	NA	NA	CASSLGLLGEQYF	TGTGCCAGCAGCCTCGGACTCTTGGGAGAGCAGTACTTC
TRBJ1-1	TRBV21-1	NA	NA	CASSKSFGLTGQNTEAFF	TGTGCCAGCAGCAAGTCGTTCGGGTTGACAGGGCAGAACACTGAAGCTTTCTTT
TRBJ2-3	TRBV13	TRBD2	NA	CASTSYSRTSGRASTDTQYF	TGTGCCAGCACCTCTTACTCCAGGACTAGCGGGAGAGCCAGCACAGATACGCAGTATTTT
TRBJ2-5	TRBV19	NA	NA	CASSIPAVQETQYF	TGTGCCAGTAGTATCCCTGCAGTCCAAGAGACCCAGTACTTC
TRBJ2-3	TRBV5-4	NA	few	CASSLGQSFTDTQYF	TGTGCCAGCAGCTTGGGACAATCCTTCACAGATACGCAGTATTTT
TRBJ1-2	TRBV7-9	NA	few	CASNQQGGSRDGYTF	TGTGCCAGCAACCAACAGGGAGGCAGTAGGGATGGCTACACCTTC
TRBJ2-3	TRBV11-3	NA	NA	CASSLGLDLGSTDTQYF	TGTGCCAGCAGCTTAGGACTAGACCTCGGAAGCACAGATACGCAGTATTTT
TRBJ1-5	TRBV5-6	NA	few	CASSTDRGNQPQHF	TGTGCCAGCAGCACCGACCGGGGCAATCAGCCCCAGCATTTT
TRBJ2-1	TRBV19	TRBD2	NA	CASSPKREILDEQFF	TGTGCCAGTAGTCCTAAGCGGGAGATCCTCGATGAGCAGTTCTTC
TRBJ2-2	TRBV19	NA	NA	CAIEGLTGELFF	TGTGCCATTGAGGGCCTAACCGGGGAGCTGTTTTTT
TRBJ2-1	TRBV4-1	TRBD2	NA	CASSETSDRYDEQFF	TGCGCCAGCAGCGAGACTAGCGACCGGTACGATGAGCAGTTCTTC
TRBJ2-2	TRBV7-2	NA	NA	CASSLGGRGTGELFF	TGTGCCAGCAGCTTAGGAGGGCGGGGAACCGGGGAGCTGTTTTTT
TRBJ1-2	TRBV5-4	NA	once	CASSLGQWISGTYGYTF	TGTGCCAGCAGCCTTGGACAGTGGATATCCGGGACCTATGGCTACACCTTC
TRBJ1-5	TRBV6-6	TRBD1	NA	CASSYPTGRRQPQHF	TGTGCCAGCAGTTACCCGACAGGGAGGCGCCAGCCCCAGCATTTT
TRBJ2-7	TRBV5-1	TRBD1	NA	CASSQGTANYEQYF	TGCGCCAGCAGCCAAGGGACAGCCAACTACGAGCAGTACTTC
TRBJ2-7	TRBV27	NA	NA	CASSPRLGGGKTYEQYF	TGTGCCAGCAGTCCCCGACTGGGGGGCGGGAAGACGTACGAGCAGTACTTC
TRBJ1-4	TRBV10-1	NA	few	CASSEFAGEKLFF	TGCGCCAGCAGTGAGTTCGCGGGAGAAAAACTGTTTTTT
TRBJ2-2	TRBV3-1/TRBV3-2	TRBD1	NA	CASSPPPRTGGTGELFF	TGTGCCAGCAGCCCTCCCCCTAGGACAGGGGGCACCGGGGAGCTGTTTTTT
TRBJ2-1	TRBV14	NA	NA	CASSLLQGSSYNEQFF	TGTGCCAGCAGCCTACTCCAAGGGAGCTCCTACAATGAGCAGTTCTTC
TRBJ2-5	TRBV19	NA	NA	CASSNGVHTQETQYF	TGTGCCAGTAGTAACGGAGTCCATACGCAAGAGACCCAGTACTTC
TRBJ1-5	TRBV15	NA	NA	CATSRLRARTSLRAPPNQPQHF	TGTGCCACCAGCAGGTTGCGGGCGCGGACCTCCCTGCGGGCTCCCCCCAATCAGCCCCAGCATTTT
TRBJ1-1	TRBV18	NA	few	CASSPPPIGWGQNTEAFF	TGTGCCAGCTCACCACCCCCGATCGGCTGGGGGCAGAACACTGAAGCTTTCTTT
TRBJ2-2	TRBV15	TRBD1	NA	CATSLGWRQGANTGELFF	TGTGCCACCAGCCTGGGTTGGCGACAGGGGGCAAACACCGGGGAGCTGTTTTTT